The subject of this entry is one TCR beta chain. Its target is not known. The data are from a study of beta chain features in type 1 diabetes. Expressed TCRB transcripts got sequenced, as all isolated RNA was reverse transcribed. The table came from immunoSEQ multiplex PCR; TCRdb's copy has only in-frame clones and leaves some out. This sample has under 350,000 clones, with approximately 25% found just once. There are 14 residues in the CDR3. CDR1 and CDR2 from the germline V gene are MNHNS and SASEGT. Between the trimmed V and J ends, which lost 6 bases and 1 base, there was a span of 11 bases. Overall study findings and caveats: Moderate but significant shortening of TCRB CDR3s was recorded in all four CD4+ subsets from Type 1 diabetes patients.

The clonotype originates from a woman younger than 45 with type 1 diabetes. Sequencing input: naive CD4+ T cells from blood. The gene calls are TRBV6-1 and TRBJ2-3; a possible D gene is TRBD2 (5 bases). The CDR3 region has the DNA TGTGCCAGCAGACGGGGAGATGGCACAGATACGCAGTATTTT. It yields the protein CASRRGDGTDTQYF.